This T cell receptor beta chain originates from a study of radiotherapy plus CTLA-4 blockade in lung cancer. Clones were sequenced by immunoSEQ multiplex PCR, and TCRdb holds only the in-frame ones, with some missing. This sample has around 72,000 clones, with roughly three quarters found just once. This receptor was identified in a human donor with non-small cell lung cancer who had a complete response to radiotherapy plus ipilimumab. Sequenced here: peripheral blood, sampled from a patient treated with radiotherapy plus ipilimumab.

The CDR3 here is CASGWSSGANVLTF. Written as DNA, the CDR3 is TGTGCCAGCGGTTGGAGCTCTGGGGCCAACGTCCTGACTTTC. V is TRBV7-9 and J is TRBJ2-6; D unclear. Germline values: CDR1 SEHNR, CDR2 FQNEAQ (reference sequence). Between the trimmed V and J ends, which lost 8 bases and 0 bases, there was a span of 8 bases. The CDR3 extends over 14 amino acids.